The 27 T cell receptor beta chains listed next were all sequenced from one sample in a study of T cell responses to AZD1222 COVID-19 vaccine. The method was immunoSEQ multiplex PCR; TCRdb's version includes in-frame clones alone and lacks a portion of them. The sample carries nearly 110,000 clones, 90% recorded once. The sequenced sample was peripheral blood, obtained 28 days after the second AZD1222 dose. The receptors were gathered from an adult who received the AZD1222 COVID-19 vaccine.

The rearrangement joins TRBV5-5 to TRBJ2-7; 11 bases line up with TRBD1. The V and J ends lost 2 bases and 3 bases, in that order; junction bases with no gene match: 7. There are 16 residues in the CDR3. Germline V gene sequence: CDR1 SGHKS, CDR2 YYEKEE (reference sequence). In nucleotides, the CDR3 is TGTGCCAGCAGCTTCTCAGCCGGGACAGGGGGCTACGAGCAGTACTTC. This gives the protein CASSFSAGTGGYEQYF.

The J gene is TRBJ1-5, the V gene TRBV19; tentatively, D is TRBD1 (5 bases). V lost 6 bases to trimming and J lost 5 bases, with 11 bases between them. CDR3 length: 13 amino acids. From germline, CDR1 is LNHDA and CDR2 SQIVND (reference sequence). CDR3 sequence (DNA): TGTGCCAGTAGCCTCTTAGGGGATCAGCCCCAGCATTTT. This translates into CASSLLGDQPQHF.

This clone was found once. The chain joins TRBV19 to TRBJ2-1, with D hard to call. CDR3 length equals 12 residues. Germline assignment: CDR1 LNHDA and CDR2 SQIVND (reference sequence). Between the trimmed V and J ends, which lost 3 bases and 15 bases, there was a span of 15 bases. CDR3 sequence (DNA): TGTGCCAGTAGTATGTCCCGGAGTCACGCGTTCTTC. Translating it yields CASSMSRSHAFF.

The J gene is TRBJ2-5, the V gene TRBV18; D call uncertain. Germline CDR1 is KGHSH and CDR2 is LQKENI. The V gene lost 0 bases and the J gene lost 4 bases, with 15 bases spanning the gap. The CDR3 covers 16 residues. This chain's CDR3 is CASSPPGPQYGETQYF. In DNA, the CDR3 is TGTGCCAGCTCACCACCGGGCCCCCAGTACGGAGAGACCCAGTACTTC.

The chain carries TRBV3-1 (or the pseudogene TRBV3-2) and TRBJ2-2; 13 nucleotides line up with TRBD2. J lost 7 bases, V lost 4 bases, and 3 bases had no gene match. Looked up from germline, CDR1 is LGHDT and CDR2 is YNNKEL (reference sequence). This CDR3 is built from 15 residues. The CDR3 is CASSLGLAGNGELFF. The CDR3 DNA is TGTGCCAGCAGCCTGGGACTAGCGGGGAACGGGGAGCTGTTTTTT.

This rearrangement joins TRBV5-1 to TRBJ2-3, with 7 nucleotides matching TRBD2. The germline V gene has CDR1 SGHRS and CDR2 YFSETQ. V was clipped by 0 bases and J by 5 bases; unmatched bases: 3. There are 14 residues in the CDR3. The CDR3 sequence is CASSLGLAGDTQYF. The CDR3 coding sequence is TGCGCCAGCAGCTTGGGACTAGCCGGAGATACGCAGTATTTT.

V gene TRBV5-1 combines with J gene TRBJ2-7, with a weak D call TRBD1 (8 bases). Germline loops: CDR1 SGHRS, CDR2 YFSETQ. The length of the CDR3 is 16 residues. Trimming took off 3 bases at V and 3 bases at J, with 19 bases between the two ends. The chain's CDR3 is CASSWTQGGIGYEQYF. The DNA of the CDR3 is TGCGCCAGCAGCTGGACACAGGGGGGGATTGGCTACGAGCAGTACTTC. The full variable domain, completed using reference TRBV5-1 and TRBJ2-7, is KAGVTQTPRYLIKTRGQQVTLSCSPISGHRSVSWYQQTPGQGLQFLFEYFSETQRNKGNFPGRFSGRQFSNSRSEMNVSTLELGDSALYLCASSWTQGGIGYEQYFGPGTRLTVT.

The V call is TRBV20-1, the J call TRBJ2-7; tentative D call: TRBD2 (7 bases). The germline V gene has CDR1 DFQATT and CDR2 SNEGSKA (reference sequence). Trimming took off 3 bases at V and 6 bases at J, with 24 bases between the two ends. The CDR3 spans 16 residues. CDR3 loop: CSASPITGRVGTEQYF. The CDR3 DNA sequence: TGCAGTGCTAGTCCGATTACAGGGAGGGTGGGAACCGAGCAGTACTTC.

The genes are TRBV7-6 and TRBJ1-1, with a weak D call TRBD1 (6 bases). Germline V CDR1 and CDR2: SGHVS, FNYEAQ. Trimming removed 5 bases from V and 3 bases from J, with 16 bases in between. The CDR3 extends over 15 amino acids. This CDR3 is CASSLSPGEHTEAFF. The CDR3 nucleotides are TGTGCCAGCAGCCTCTCGCCAGGGGAGCACACTGAAGCTTTCTTT.

V gene TRBV27 combines with J gene TRBJ2-5; 8 bases match TRBD2. The CDR3 contains 15 residues. The germline CDR1 and CDR2 sequences are MNHEY and SMNVEV (reference sequence). V dropped 5 bases and J dropped 5; count of bases not matched to a gene: 10. CDR3 nucleotide sequence: TGTGCCAGCAGTCCAGCGGGGGTCGAAGGGGAGACCCAGTACTTC. This encodes CASSPAGVEGETQYF.

The rearrangement joins TRBV5-4 to TRBJ1-1; 8 nucleotides align to TRBD1. Germline values: CDR1 SGHNT, CDR2 YYREEE (reference sequence). The CDR3 length is 14 residues. J was trimmed by 8 bases and V by 1 base; bases with no gene match: 7. The CDR3 bases are TGTGCCAGCAGCTTGAACGCAGGGACAGGCGAAGCTTTCTTT. Protein: CASSLNAGTGEAFF. The full variable domain, completed using reference TRBV5-4 and TRBJ1-1, is ETGVTQSPTHLIKTRGQQVTLRCSSQSGHNTVSWYQQALGQGPQFIFQYYREEENGRGNFPPRFSGLQFPNYSSELNVNALELDDSALYLCASSLNAGTGEAFFGQGTRLTVV.

The chain employs TRBV7-9 and TRBJ2-7; possibly TRBD1 for D (6 bases). Germline CDR1 SEHNR, CDR2 FQNEAQ (reference sequence). Trimming stripped 2 bases from V and 5 bases from J, with 10 bases between. The CDR3 is made up of 13 amino acids. CDR3 sequence: CASSLNRADEQYF. The CDR3 nucleotides read TGTGCCAGCAGCTTAAACAGGGCCGACGAGCAGTACTTC.

CDR3 bases: TGTGCCAGCAGCCCAACCCCCGGATTCTCCTACGAGCAGTACTTC. Its protein product is CASSPTPGFSYEQYF. The chain uses TRBV11-2 and TRBJ2-7; D is unresolved. The CDR3 contains 15 residues. Germline CDR1 is SGHAT and CDR2 is FQNNGV. The V end was cut by 5 bases, the J end by 0 bases, with 14 bases between.

The V and J genes are TRBV19 and TRBJ1-5; possibly TRBD1 for D (6 bases). Germline CDR1 reads LNHDA; CDR2 reads SQIVND (reference sequence). This CDR3 contains 15 residues. Trimming took off 6 bases at V and 3 bases at J, with 15 bases between the two ends. The CDR3 sequence: CASRGGGTHNQPQHF. In nucleotides, the CDR3 is TGTGCCAGTAGAGGGGGAGGCACCCACAATCAGCCCCAGCATTTT.

V is TRBV2 and J is TRBJ1-5; no firm D call. Trimming left V 6 bases short and J 1 base short, with 10 bases between. This CDR3 contains 14 residues. Germline CDR1 is SNHLY and CDR2 is FYNNEI. The CDR3 protein is CASRSIASNQPQHF. CDR3 sequence (DNA): TGTGCCAGCAGATCAATAGCGAGCAATCAGCCCCAGCATTTT.

This clone occurred once. The rearrangement uses TRBV4-2 and TRBJ1-1; D is possibly TRBD1 (5 bases). V lost 0 bases and J 2 bases, leaving 13 bases between the germline ends. The germline V gene has CDR1 LGHNA and CDR2 YNFKEQ. CDR3 length: 16 amino acids. CDR3 in DNA: TGTGCCAGCAGCCAAGATCTGGGACGGATAAACACTGAAGCTTTCTTT. It translates to CASSQDLGRINTEAFF.

Here the CDR3 DNA reads TGTGCCAGCAGCCAAGTACCAGGGCTTAACACCGGGGAGCTGTTTTTT. This codes for CASSQVPGLNTGELFF. The gene calls are TRBV3-1 (or the pseudogene TRBV3-2) and TRBJ2-2, with D perhaps TRBD1 (5 bases). CDR1 and CDR2 from the germline V gene are LGHDT and YNNKEL (reference sequence). The CDR3 is made up of 16 amino acids. Trimming took off 1 base at V and 2 bases at J, with 11 bases between the two ends.

The V gene is TRBV5-1, the J gene TRBJ1-4; D is ambiguous. The V and J ends lost 0 bases and 7 bases respectively, with 7 bases between them. CDR3 length: 13 amino acids. Looked up from germline, CDR1 is SGHRS and CDR2 is YFSETQ. This chain's CDR3 is CASSLDISEKLFF. CDR3 nucleotides: TGCGCCAGCAGCTTGGACATCAGTGAAAAACTGTTTTTT. The whole variable domain, filled in from reference TRBV5-1 and TRBJ1-4, reads KAGVTQTPRYLIKTRGQQVTLSCSPISGHRSVSWYQQTPGQGLQFLFEYFSETQRNKGNFPGRFSGRQFSNSRSEMNVSTLELGDSALYLCASSLDISEKLFFGSGTQLSVL.

This chain connects TRBV7-8 to TRBJ1-2; 8 bases map to TRBD1. Trimming cost V 5 bases and J 2 bases; bases outside gene matches: 4. Germline V lookup: CDR1 SGHVS, CDR2 FQNEAQ. The CDR3 is made up of 14 amino acids. CDR3 region: CASSLRQGNYGYTF. CDR3 DNA: TGTGCCAGCAGCCTCAGACAGGGGAACTATGGCTACACCTTC.

The chain employs TRBV5-5 and TRBJ1-3; unclear D gene. Trimming took off 0 bases at V and 0 bases at J, with 10 bases between the two ends. This CDR3 comprises 16 residues. The germline gives CDR1 SGHKS, CDR2 YYEKEE (reference sequence). The chain's CDR3 is CASSLVFRASGNTIYF. DNA of the CDR3: TGTGCCAGCAGCTTGGTGTTCCGGGCCTCTGGAAACACCATATATTTT.

The chain uses TRBV2 and TRBJ1-3, with D possibly TRBD1 on 6 matching bases. V lost 4 bases and J 3 bases, leaving 10 bases between the germline ends. In germline, CDR1 is SNHLY, CDR2 FYNNEI. The CDR3 has 14 amino acids. CDR3 nucleotide sequence: TGTGCCAGCAGTGCCGGAGGGGGTGGAAACACCATATATTTT. Amino acid sequence: CASSAGGGGNTIYF.

A few counts support this clone. Here the CDR3 DNA reads TGTGCCAGTAGTGGCAGGGGGCCGAACACTGAAGCTTTCTTT. Translated: CASSGRGPNTEAFF. V and J are TRBV19 and TRBJ1-1; TRBD1 agrees at 8 bases. Germline CDR1 LNHDA, CDR2 SQIVND (reference sequence). V shed 5 bases and J 1 base; nucleotides not matched to a gene: 3. The CDR3 covers 14 residues. The full variable domain, with the rest looked up from reference TRBV19 and TRBJ1-1, is DGGITQSPKYLFRKEGQNVTLSCEQNLNHDAMYWYRQDPGQGLRLIYYSQIVNDFQKGDIAEGYSVSREKKESFPLTVTSAQKNPTAFYLCASSGRGPNTEAFFGQGTRLTVV.

The chain has TRBV19 and TRBJ2-2; D remains unclear. The germline gives CDR1 LNHDA, CDR2 SQIVND (reference sequence). The CDR3 totals 13 residues. Trimming took 3 bases from V and 5 from J, leaving 7 bases between them. The CDR3 loop is CASSISGTGELFF. Written as DNA, the CDR3 is TGTGCCAGTAGTATTAGTGGTACCGGGGAGCTGTTTTTT. Full variable domain (rest looked up from reference TRBV19 and TRBJ2-2): DGGITQSPKYLFRKEGQNVTLSCEQNLNHDAMYWYRQDPGQGLRLIYYSQIVNDFQKGDIAEGYSVSREKKESFPLTVTSAQKNPTAFYLCASSISGTGELFFGEGSRLTVL.

The chain combines TRBV19 with TRBJ1-1; 8 nucleotides match TRBD1. The CDR3 loop spans 14 amino acids. CDR1 and CDR2 (germline): LNHDA, SQIVND (reference sequence). V was clipped by 5 bases and J by 0 bases; unmatched bases: 2. The CDR3 nucleotides are TGTGCCAGTAGTGGGGACAGGATGAACACTGAAGCTTTCTTT. The encoded protein is CASSGDRMNTEAFF.

J is TRBJ2-3 and V is TRBV6-4; 10 bases line up with TRBD2. The CDR3 has 15 residues. J gave up 2 bases and V 5 bases, and 4 bases lay outside the gene matches. Germline values: CDR1 MRHNA, CDR2 SNTAGT. CDR3 bases: TGTGCCAGCAGTTTAGCGGGGGGAAACACAGATACGCAGTATTTT. Amino acid sequence: CASSLAGGNTDTQYF.

The rearrangement uses TRBV27 and TRBJ1-5; the match to TRBD1 covers 9 bases. The CDR3 contains 14 residues. Trimming took 5 bases from V and 5 from J; bases not matched to a gene: 4. Germline assignment: CDR1 MNHEY and CDR2 SMNVEV (reference sequence). CDR3 nucleotide sequence: TGTGCCAGCAGTGCGGACAGGGGCTATCAGCCCCAGCATTTT. It translates to CASSADRGYQPQHF.

This clone was detected only once. As DNA, the CDR3 is TGTGCCAGCAGCAATCTGAACTCCTACGAGCAGTACTTC. The encoded protein is CASSNLNSYEQYF. This rearrangement joins TRBV12-3 or TRBV12-4 to TRBJ2-7; D unresolved. V was clipped by 6 bases and J by 0 bases, with 9 bases between them. The CDR3 sequence is 13 residues long.